This TCR beta chain was observed in a study of T cell responses to AZD1222 COVID-19 vaccine. About the research overall: Pooling was applied to second doses at about 4 or about 12 weeks. Notes on the study in general: Mapped onto spike, vaccine-associated CD4 TCRs spanned it and were dominant at 160-218 and 743-854. When two AZD1222 doses had been given, Spike-specific TCR breadth and depth rose.

In its sample, this clone was seen a few times. Its antigen is not identified. Clones were read by immunoSEQ multiplex PCR, and TCRdb kept only the in-frame ones, dropping some. Found here are 130,000 to 150,000 clones, about nine tenths of them singletons; the top ten hold roughly 16%. The CDR3 totals 12 residues. The germline V gene encodes CDR1 SEHNR and CDR2 FQNEAQ (reference sequence). Trimming took off 2 bases at V and 5 bases at J, with 5 bases between the two ends. This specimen was peripheral blood, taken on day 0 of AZD1222 vaccination. The chain uses TRBV7-9 and TRBJ2-3; a possible D gene is TRBD2 (5 bases). The sequence came from an adult in good health. The CDR3, as DNA: TGTGCCAGCAGCTTAAGCGGAGATACGCAGTATTTT. It is translated as CASSLSGDTQYF.